The T cell receptor (beta chain) under discussion was sequenced for a study of T cell repertoires in cytomegalovirus infection (dated by TCRdb to the late 2010s). Regarding the study in general: Peptide stimulations targeted recently identified HLA-C-restricted CMV epitopes, whose presentation resists viral immunomodulation, together with well-studied HLA-B-restricted epitopes. The HLA type of each donor mattered for the analysis, because public TCR beta signatures pointed to carriage of CMV infection along with the matching HLA type.

Based on the germline V gene (reference sequence), the CDR1 and CDR2 sequences are LNHDA and SQIVND. The trim is 3 bases for V and 10 bases for J, with a gap of 10 bases between the germline ends. From cysteine to phenylalanine, the CDR3 is 11 amino acids long. Of all the DNA, just the CDR3 is kept, 33 bases in frame from base 1. Results and caveats for the whole study, not just this receptor: The ex vivo response was dominated by HLA-C-restricted CMV-specific TCR beta clonotypes, and the single most frequent clonotype in two of eight donors was supplied by these HLA-C-restricted clonotypes. Carriers of CMV infection plus the relevant HLA type were discriminated by the cumulative frequency of public TCR beta family members in the study cohort and in an independent approximately 350-donor cohort.

TCRdb records Illumina HiSeq 1500 as the sequencer. Starting from the raw public reads, TCRdb applied fastp trimming at Q25, assembled clones with MiXCR and retained in-frame beta chains. Identical CDR3 proteins give one entry, which carries the most common genes and DNA. Recorded for this sample are roughly 700,000 distinct CDR3 sequences; roughly 36% of them occurred a single time. The ten biggest clones cover roughly 18% of the sample. What this sample's treatment or condition label stands for: in vitro stimulation with specific CMV peptide epitopes to enrich CMV-specific T cells. This clonotype was counted between two and nine times. Its antigen specificity is not known. No base-level quality is on record; no much larger clone is a single base apart.

The specimen comprised cultured PBMCs, sampled from culture after CMV antigen stimulation. The rearranged segments are TRBV19 and TRBJ2-7; a confident D gene designation cannot be given. This clonotype was obtained from a human donor in good health (CMV status not recorded). Some clones in this sample may be carry-over from other donors' samples. Read as DNA, the sequence is TGTGCCAGTAGTATGGGCGCAGGACAGTACTTC. This yields the protein CASSMGAGQYF.